This T cell receptor beta chain emerged from a study of response to subunit inactivated influenza vaccine. Study-level results: The authors offered the suggestion that each seasonal influenza vaccination recruits few new T cells.

Trimming shortened V by 1 base and J by 7 bases, and 20 bases separated the two germline ends. Germline V gives CDR1 DFQATT, CDR2 SNEGSKA (reference sequence). The CDR3 totals 16 residues. One entry per CDR3 protein results from TCRdb running MiXCR on the RT-PCR reads. The sample lists about half a million distinct CDR3 sequences, about a tenth seen once, with approximately 12% in the top ten. Comment on this clonotype: The antigen remains undetermined.

This chain joins TRBV20-1 and TRBJ1-5, with D perhaps TRBD1 (5 bases). The input for sequencing was PBMCs from blood, taken 40 to 50 days after vaccination. The sequence was obtained from a middle-aged man who received an inactivated influenza vaccine. The CDR3 region is CSARGLGPWAGQPQHF. The CDR3 nucleotides are TGCAGTGCTAGAGGACTGGGACCCTGGGCCGGGCAGCCCCAGCATTTT.